This TCR beta chain was captured in a study of early T cells in non-severe SARS-CoV-2 infection. Across the whole study: The input, bulk RNA from unsorted whole blood, was sequenced, and chains were unpaired. Study results and caveats: CD4 and private specificities were missed by VDJdb matching, which favored anti-spike CD8 responses.

Researchers attached unique molecular identifiers to individual cDNA molecules. A single record per CDR3 protein comes from TCRdb applying MiXCR to the 5' RACE reads. This table has 85,000 to 100,000 distinct CDR3 sequences, roughly 11% appearing once. This clonotype was observed a handful of times. Its antigen is not identified. The ends were cut back, 3 bases at V and 0 bases at J, with 9 bases in the middle. The CDR3 extends over 15 amino acids. The germline CDR1 and CDR2 sequences are MDHEN and SYDVKM. The specimen sequenced was whole blood. The J gene is TRBJ2-1, the V gene TRBV28, with D uncertain. This TCR derives from an adult who was a healthcare worker with PCR-confirmed SARS-CoV-2 infection or an uninfected control (not recorded which). DNA of the CDR3: TGTGCCAGCAGTTTCCGAGGCCGCTCCTACAATGAGCAGTTCTTC. Protein product: CASSFRGRSYNEQFF.